The TCR beta chain under discussion was sequenced for a study of T cells in Graves' hyperthyroidism and ophthalmopathy. Notes on the study in general: Ophthalmopathy prediction by the model preceded onset by a median 6.5 months.

The CDR3 spans 13 residues. V shed 6 bases and J shed 1 base, with 9 bases lying between them. Germline V gene data show CDR1 as LGHNT and CDR2 as FRNRAP. Diagnostic decisions used clinical symptoms, serum thyroxine and TRAb, thyroid ultrasound and orbital computed tomography. Blood dates from first hyperthyroidism diagnosis, before any ophthalmopathy symptoms. TCR beta CDR3 regions were amplified from RNA transcripts. HTBI primers drove first-round RT-PCR of the TCR CDR3. Via MiXCR, TCRdb re-called the multiplex PCR reads, giving one row per CDR3 protein. Found here are 600,000 to 850,000 distinct CDR3 sequences, approximately 18% of them singletons; the top ten hold over 15%. As for this clonotype: What it binds is unknown.

The sample consisted of blood. V is TRBV12-5 and J is TRBJ1-1; no firm D call. This TCR came from a woman in her fifties or sixties with Graves' hyperthyroidism that later progressed to Graves' ophthalmopathy. The CDR3 nucleotides are TGTGCTAGTGGACCCAGTCAGAACACTGAAGCTTTCTTT. Encoded protein: CASGPSQNTEAFF.